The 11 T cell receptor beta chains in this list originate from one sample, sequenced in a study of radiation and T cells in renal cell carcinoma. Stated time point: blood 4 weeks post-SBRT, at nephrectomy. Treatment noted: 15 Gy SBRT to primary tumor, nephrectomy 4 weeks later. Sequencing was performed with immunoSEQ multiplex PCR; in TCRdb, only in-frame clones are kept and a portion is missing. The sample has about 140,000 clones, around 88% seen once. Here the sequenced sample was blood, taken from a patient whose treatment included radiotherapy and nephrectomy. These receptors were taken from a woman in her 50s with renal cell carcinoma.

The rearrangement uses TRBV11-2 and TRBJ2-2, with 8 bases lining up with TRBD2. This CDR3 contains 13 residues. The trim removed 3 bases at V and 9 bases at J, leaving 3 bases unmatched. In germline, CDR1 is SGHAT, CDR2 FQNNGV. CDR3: CASSFGTRWELFF. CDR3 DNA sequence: TGTGCCAGCAGCTTCGGGACTAGGTGGGAGCTGTTTTTT.

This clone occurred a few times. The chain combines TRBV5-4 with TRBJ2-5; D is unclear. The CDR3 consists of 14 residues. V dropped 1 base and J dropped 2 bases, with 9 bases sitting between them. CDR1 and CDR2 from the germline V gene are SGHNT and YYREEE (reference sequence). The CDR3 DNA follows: TGTGCCAGCAGCTTGAACTACGGGCAAGAGACCCAGTACTTC. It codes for CASSLNYGQETQYF.

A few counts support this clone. Here the CDR3 reads CAWSKTSTQETQYF. The CDR3 nucleotides are TGTGCCTGGAGCAAGACTAGTACCCAAGAGACCCAGTACTTC. The gene calls are TRBV30 and TRBJ2-5; a possible D gene is TRBD2 (6 bases). This CDR3 has 14 amino acids. The V gene's germline CDR1 is GTSNPN and CDR2 SVGIG (reference sequence). V was cut by 3 bases and J by 1 base, with 12 bases left in between.

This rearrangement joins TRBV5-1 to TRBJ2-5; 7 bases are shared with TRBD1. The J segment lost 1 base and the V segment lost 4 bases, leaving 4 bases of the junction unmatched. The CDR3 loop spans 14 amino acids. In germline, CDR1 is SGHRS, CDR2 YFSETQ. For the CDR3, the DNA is TGCGCCAGCAGCCAGACAGGGATCCAAGAGACCCAGTACTTC. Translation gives CASSQTGIQETQYF.

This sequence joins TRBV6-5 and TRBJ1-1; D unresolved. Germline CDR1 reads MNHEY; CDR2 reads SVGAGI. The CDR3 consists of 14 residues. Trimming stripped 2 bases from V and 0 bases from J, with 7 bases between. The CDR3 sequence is CASSYGDMNTEAFF. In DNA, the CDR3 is TGTGCCAGCAGTTACGGGGATATGAACACTGAAGCTTTCTTT.

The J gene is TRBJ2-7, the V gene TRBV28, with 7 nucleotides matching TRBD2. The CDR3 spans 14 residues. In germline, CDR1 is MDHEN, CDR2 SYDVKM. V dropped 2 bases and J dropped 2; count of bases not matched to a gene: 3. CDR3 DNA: TGTGCCAGCAGTTTAGCGGGAGCTACCTACGAGCAGTACTTC. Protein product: CASSLAGATYEQYF.

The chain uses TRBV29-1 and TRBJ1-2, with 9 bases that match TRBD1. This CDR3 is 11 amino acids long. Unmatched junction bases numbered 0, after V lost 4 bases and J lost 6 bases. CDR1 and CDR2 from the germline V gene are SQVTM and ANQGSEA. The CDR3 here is CSVGQGDGYTF. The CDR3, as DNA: TGCAGCGTTGGACAGGGGGATGGCTACACCTTC.

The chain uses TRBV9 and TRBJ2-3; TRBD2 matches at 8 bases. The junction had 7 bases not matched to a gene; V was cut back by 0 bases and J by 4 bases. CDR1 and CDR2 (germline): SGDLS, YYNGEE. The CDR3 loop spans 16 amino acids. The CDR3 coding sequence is TGTGCCAGCAGCGTAGGCCTAGCGGGTGTGTCAGATACGCAGTATTTT. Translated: CASSVGLAGVSDTQYF.

The CDR3 here is CASSVGRETYEQYF. CDR3 coding DNA: TGTGCCAGCAGCGTAGGCAGGGAGACCTACGAGCAGTACTTC. The rearrangement uses TRBV9 and TRBJ2-7; tentatively, D is TRBD1 or TRBD2 (5 bases each). Germline loops: CDR1 SGDLS, CDR2 YYNGEE. The V end was cut by 0 bases, the J end by 2 bases, with 9 bases between. This CDR3 is 14 amino acids long.

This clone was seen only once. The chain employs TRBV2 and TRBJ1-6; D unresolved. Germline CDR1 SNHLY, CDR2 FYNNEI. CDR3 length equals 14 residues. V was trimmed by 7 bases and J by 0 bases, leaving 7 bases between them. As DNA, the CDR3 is TGTGCCAGCAAGCTGAGCTCCTATAATTCACCCCTCCACTTT. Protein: CASKLSSYNSPLHF.

The CDR3 DNA reads as TGTGCCAGCAGTCCCCTCTCCCCAGGGAAAGCTTTCTTT. Translated, it gives CASSPLSPGKAFF. The genes are TRBV28 and TRBJ1-1; tentative D call: TRBD1 (5 bases). V was pared by 5 bases and J by 9 bases, with 16 bases between. From germline, CDR1 is MDHEN and CDR2 SYDVKM. The CDR3 loop spans 13 amino acids.